The next 31 T cell receptor beta chains were all read from a single sample in a study of T cells in Graves' hyperthyroidism and ophthalmopathy. There were TCR beta CDR3 regions amplified from RNA transcripts. During a first-round RT-PCR of the TCR CDR3, the HTBI primer set was used. TCRdb reprocessed the multiplex PCR reads via MiXCR and lists one record per CDR3 protein. Counted here are some 600,000 distinct CDR3 sequences, about 43% occurring once; the ten biggest clones make up nearly 8.5%. Sequencing was performed on peripheral blood or thyroid tissue (not recorded which). The receptors come from a woman between 18 and 29 years old with Graves' hyperthyroidism.

The sample holds many counts of this clonotype. This sequence joins TRBV7-9 and TRBJ1-1, with unresolved D. The CDR3 runs 12 residues. Germline V lookup: CDR1 SEHNR, CDR2 FQNEAQ (reference sequence). Trimming pared 9 bases from V and 1 base from J, leaving 9 bases between. CDR3 DNA sequence: TGTGCCAGTAGCAAAAGGAACACTGAAGCTTTCTTT. The encoded protein is CASSKRNTEAFF.

This clonotype was seen more than once but under ten times. The V gene is TRBV14, the J gene TRBJ1-2; D call uncertain. Germline lookup yields CDR1 SGHDN and CDR2 FVKESK. This CDR3 spans 13 amino acids. The V end was cut by 3 bases, the J end by 3 bases, with 8 bases between. Here the CDR3 DNA reads TGTGCCAGCAGCCAGTGGCAGGACTATGGCTACACCTTC. It yields the protein CASSQWQDYGYTF.

The V call is TRBV6-1, the J call TRBJ1-2; D possibly corresponds to TRBD1 (6 bases). This CDR3 region has 13 residues. Germline values: CDR1 MNHNS, CDR2 SASEGT. V was pared by 7 bases and J by 6 bases, with 15 bases between. CDR3 region: CASTKQGVNGYTF. The CDR3, as DNA: TGTGCCAGCACCAAACAGGGAGTTAATGGCTACACCTTC.

This clonotype occurred many times. The chain combines TRBV10-3 with TRBJ1-2; tentatively, D is TRBD1 (5 bases). CDR1 is ENHRY and CDR2 is SYGVKD in the germline V gene. The CDR3 length is 14 residues. V was cut by 2 bases and J by 6 bases, with 13 bases left in between. The CDR3 sequence: CAISETVGLDGYTF. DNA of the CDR3: TGTGCCATCAGTGAGACAGTGGGGCTAGATGGCTACACCTTC.

About this clonotype itself: This may be a read error: a much more frequent sequence differs by one nucleotide. The gene calls are TRBV7-2 and TRBJ1-5, with D possibly being TRBD1 (5 bases). Trimming removed 9 bases from V and 5 bases from J, with 14 bases in between. Germline V gene lookup returns CDR1 SGHTA and CDR2 FQGNSA. The CDR3 extends over 13 amino acids. The CDR3 DNA is TGTGCCAGTGGTGGGGCTGGCGATCAGCCCCAGCATTTT. Its protein product is CASGGAGDQPQHF.

This clonotype was seen just once. V and J are TRBV7-9 and TRBJ1-1; 7 nucleotides agree with TRBD1. The V gene's germline CDR1 is SEHNR and CDR2 FQNEAQ (reference sequence). Unmatched junction bases numbered 12, after V lost 10 bases and J lost 1 base. This CDR3 region has 15 residues. CDR3 nucleotides: TGTGCCACCAGTGACGCCAGGGGGTCGAACACTGAAGCTTTCTTT. It specifies CATSDARGSNTEAFF.

The genes are TRBV5-6 and TRBJ1-1; possibly TRBD1 for D (6 bases). This CDR3 has 12 residues. CDR1 is SGHDT, CDR2 YYEEEE, per germline. The ends were cut back, 4 bases at V and 9 bases at J, with 13 bases in the middle. The CDR3 here is CASSLEGGQAFF. CDR3 DNA: TGTGCCAGCAGCCTAGAGGGGGGCCAAGCTTTCTTT.

This clonotype was found a few times. The chain employs TRBV19 and TRBJ1-5; D gene uncertain. CDR3 length: 16 residues. Germline V gene sequence: CDR1 LNHDA, CDR2 SQIVND (reference sequence). V was pared by 8 bases and J by 3 bases, with 20 bases between. The CDR3 protein is CASCPGVRFYNQPQHF. The CDR3 nucleotides are TGTGCCAGTTGCCCTGGGGTTCGGTTCTACAATCAGCCCCAGCATTTT.

The chain links TRBV2 to TRBJ1-2; 8 bases map to TRBD1. V lost 5 bases to trimming and J lost 4 bases; unmatched junction nucleotides: 12. The germline V gene encodes CDR1 SNHLY and CDR2 FYNNEI. The length of the CDR3 is 16 residues. CDR3 nucleotides: TGTGCCAGCAGTACCCAGAGACAGGGGCCGATCTATGGCTACACCTTC. It yields the protein CASSTQRQGPIYGYTF. The full variable domain, with the rest looked up from reference TRBV2 and TRBJ1-2, is EPEVTQTPSHQVTQMGQEVILRCVPISNHLYFYWYRQILGQKVEFLVSFYNNEISEKSEIFDDQFSVERPDGSNFTLKIRSTKLEDSAMYFCASSTQRQGPIYGYTFGSGTRLTVV.

The V gene is TRBV6-5, the J gene TRBJ2-7; 13 bases line up with TRBD2. Trimming removed 7 bases from V and 5 bases from J; junction bases left unmatched: 8. CDR1 is MNHEY, CDR2 SVGAGI, per germline. The CDR3 runs to 15 residues. The CDR3 bases are TGTGCCAGCACGGATCCCGGGACTAGCGGGAACGAGCAGTACTTC. The encoded protein is CASTDPGTSGNEQYF.

This chain uses TRBV7-1 with TRBJ1-6, with TRBD1 as a possible D gene (5 bases). TRBV7-1 is designated an ORF whose function remains uncertain. The CDR3 spans 15 residues. Trimming shortened V by 3 bases and J by 11 bases, and 17 bases separated the two germline ends. DNA of the CDR3: TGTGCCAGCAGCTCGGATGGGACTTATATACCACCCCTCCACTTT. Translated, it gives CASSSDGTYIPPLHF.

This clonotype was picked up a small number of times. The gene calls are TRBV29-1 and TRBJ1-1; D call uncertain. This CDR3 is 13 amino acids long. Germline V lookup: CDR1 SQVTM, CDR2 ANQGSEA. With 3 bases removed from V and 4 bases from J, the gap between germline ends came to 12 bases. In DNA, the CDR3 is TGCAGCGTTGAGGGAGCGGGAATCACTGAAGCTTTCTTT. Residues: CSVEGAGITEAFF.

This clonotype has a count of ten or more. This rearrangement joins TRBV20-1 to TRBJ1-1; D gene unclear. The CDR3 loop spans 14 amino acids. Germline V lookup: CDR1 DFQATT, CDR2 SNEGSKA (reference sequence). V was trimmed by 2 bases and J by 0 bases, leaving 10 bases between them. As DNA, the CDR3 is TGCAGTGCTAGACCGGACGGTATGAACACTGAAGCTTTCTTT. Amino acid sequence: CSARPDGMNTEAFF.

This clonotype showed up just once. One base away lies a much larger clone, so this may be a sequencing read error. This rearrangement joins TRBV10-1 to TRBJ1-3, with D tentatively TRBD1 (5 bases). Germline V gene data show CDR1 as WNHNN and CDR2 as SYGVQD (reference sequence). The CDR3 has 14 residues. CDR3 DNA: TGCGCCAGCTTCAGGGTTTCGGACGGAAGCACCATATATTTT. Translated, it gives CASFRVSDGSTIYF.

This clonotype appeared once. A read error is possible here, since a much larger clone lies one base away. The V and J genes are TRBV7-9 and TRBJ1-3; 7 bases align to TRBD1. J lost 7 bases, V lost 1 base, and 7 bases had no gene match. The CDR3 sequence is 15 residues long. The germline CDR1 and CDR2 sequences are SEHNR and FQNEAQ (reference sequence). CDR3 in DNA: TGTGCCAGCAGCTTAGTGGACAGGATGTCGAACACCATATATTTT. Translated: CASSLVDRMSNTIYF.

As regards this clonotype: Given a much more abundant clone one base away, this may be a read error. In nucleotides, the CDR3 is TGTGCCAGCGACTCTGGGGGGTGGCTCAATCAGCCCCAGCATTTT. Its translation is CASDSGGWLNQPQHF. The J gene is TRBJ1-5, the V gene TRBV11-2; the D gene is possibly TRBD1 (5 bases). The CDR3 totals 15 residues. V shed 8 bases and J shed 3 bases, with 17 bases lying between them. Germline assignment: CDR1 SGHAT and CDR2 FQNNGV.

This clonotype has a handful of counts. The rearrangement joins TRBV5-1 to TRBJ2-2; D is unclear. Trimming shortened V by 10 bases and J by 6 bases, and 10 bases separated the two germline ends. The CDR3 extends over 11 amino acids. Germline assignment: CDR1 SGHRS and CDR2 YFSETQ. The CDR3 reads CAPPGSGELFF. CDR3 nucleotide sequence: TGCGCCCCTCCGGGTTCCGGGGAGCTGTTTTTT.

The chain links TRBV12-3 or TRBV12-4 to TRBJ2-7, with D maybe TRBD2 (7 bases). The CDR3 is made up of 16 amino acids. V gave up 6 bases and J gave up 2 bases, with 20 bases separating them. The CDR3 region has the DNA TGTGCCAGCAGCCTCATCAGGGGAGGGACAACCTACGAGCAGTACTTC. This codes for CASSLIRGGTTYEQYF.

This clonotype was observed at least ten times. CDR3 sequence reads: CSVEGVYNYGYTF. Written as DNA, the CDR3 is TGCAGCGTTGAGGGCGTGTACAACTATGGCTACACCTTC. The chain has TRBV29-1 and TRBJ1-2; D gene uncertain. Trimming removed 3 bases at V and 2 bases at J, with 10 bases between. CDR1 SQVTM and CDR2 ANQGSEA come from the germline V gene. The CDR3 contains 13 residues.

The rearrangement uses TRBV13 and TRBJ1-1; the match to TRBD1 covers 8 bases. CDR1 PRHDT and CDR2 FYEKMQ come from the germline V gene (reference sequence). The trim removed 1 base at V and 5 bases at J, leaving 9 bases unmatched. This CDR3 comprises 16 residues. The CDR3: CASSLVPGGRRTEAFF. In nucleotides, the CDR3 is TGTGCCAGCAGCTTAGTTCCAGGGGGCAGGAGGACTGAAGCTTTCTTT. The variable domain in full, completed from reference TRBV13 and TRBJ1-1, reads AAGVIQSPRHLIKEKRETATLKCYPIPRHDTVYWYQQGPGQDPQFLISFYEKMQSDKGSIPDRFSAQQFSDYHSELNMSSLELGDSALYFCASSLVPGGRRTEAFFGQGTRLTVV.

The rearrangement uses TRBV7-9 and TRBJ2-5, with TRBD2 matching over 15 bases. The DNA end lines up better with TRBJ2-7; the J call may be wrong. CDR3 size: 16 residues. Looked up from germline, CDR1 is SEHNR and CDR2 is FQNEAQ (reference sequence). DNA of the CDR3: TGTGCCAGCAGTGAAGGGACTAGCGGGAGGTCCTACGAGCAGTACTTC. Translating gives CASSEGTSGRSYEQYF.

The genes are TRBV11-2 and TRBJ1-2; D gene uncertain. Trimming left V 5 bases short and J 8 bases short, with 18 bases between. This CDR3 contains 14 residues. The germline gives CDR1 SGHAT, CDR2 FQNNGV. The CDR3 nucleotides are TGTGCCAGCAGCCCTACCTCCCCAGCTTGGGGCTACACCTTC. As protein: CASSPTSPAWGYTF.

CDR3 region: CASRGSQETQYF. CDR3 DNA: TGTGCCAGTAGGGGCAGCCAAGAGACCCAGTACTTC. The chain uses TRBV25-1 and TRBJ2-5; D is perhaps TRBD1 (5 bases). Germline-derived CDR1 and CDR2 are MGHDK and SYGVNS. Trimming took 9 bases from V and 1 from J, leaving 9 bases between them. The CDR3 is 12 amino acids.

The chain links TRBV2 to TRBJ1-1; 9 nucleotides align to TRBD1. Germline V gene sequence: CDR1 SNHLY, CDR2 FYNNEI. V lost 6 bases, J lost 5 bases, and 4 bases stayed unmatched. The CDR3 consists of 13 residues. This CDR3 reads CASRWTGDTEAFF. For the CDR3, the DNA is TGTGCCAGCAGATGGACAGGGGATACTGAAGCTTTCTTT.

The rearrangement links TRBV25-1 to TRBJ1-6; D gene unclear. Germline V gene lookup returns CDR1 MGHDK and CDR2 SYGVNS. With 5 bases removed from V and 0 bases from J, the gap between germline ends came to 11 bases. This CDR3 has 16 residues. The DNA of the CDR3 is TGTGCCAGCAGTTTCTACGGCAGCTCCTATAATTCACCCCTCCACTTT. The encoded protein is CASSFYGSSYNSPLHF.

This clonotype was seen many times. The chain joins TRBV20-1 to TRBJ2-5; TRBD1 or TRBD2 may be the D gene (5 bases each). This CDR3 is 12 amino acids long. V dropped 5 bases and J dropped 1 base, with 8 bases sitting between them. Germline V CDR1 and CDR2: DFQATT, SNEGSKA (reference sequence). The CDR3 loop is CSARDAQETQYF. CDR3 nucleotide sequence: TGCAGTGCTCGGGACGCCCAAGAGACCCAGTACTTC.

The chain uses TRBV20-1 and TRBJ1-1; D gene unclear. The CDR3 is made up of 14 amino acids. Trimming shortened V by 1 base and J by 0 bases, and 9 bases separated the two germline ends. Germline values: CDR1 DFQATT, CDR2 SNEGSKA (reference sequence). The CDR3: CSARGPTMNTEAFF. The CDR3 nucleotides read TGCAGTGCTAGAGGTCCCACTATGAACACTGAAGCTTTCTTT.

This clonotype appeared a few times. The chain uses TRBV25-1 and TRBJ2-5; 8 bases map to TRBD1. Unmatched junction bases numbered 7, after V lost 5 bases and J lost 2 bases. Germline CDR1 MGHDK, CDR2 SYGVNS. This CDR3 is 15 amino acids long. The CDR3 nucleotides are TGTGCCAGCAGTATCGACGGGACAGGACAAGAGACCCAGTACTTC. This translates into CASSIDGTGQETQYF.

J is TRBJ1-2 and V is TRBV2; D gene ambiguous. CDR3 size: 13 residues. V was clipped by 8 bases and J by 6 bases, with 16 bases between them. In germline, CDR1 is SNHLY, CDR2 FYNNEI. The CDR3 DNA reads TGTGCCAGCGGACCGGACGTGCAACATGGCTACACCTTC. Protein product: CASGPDVQHGYTF.

The chain couples TRBV2 to TRBJ1-1; D gene ambiguous. Between the trimmed V and J ends, which lost 4 bases and 5 bases, there was a span of 14 bases. The length of the CDR3 is 14 residues. Per the germline V gene, CDR1 is SNHLY and CDR2 is FYNNEI. The CDR3 loop reads CASSGAPEVTEAFF. In DNA form, the CDR3 reads TGTGCCAGCAGTGGCGCCCCGGAAGTGACTGAAGCTTTCTTT.

This clonotype has more than one count but fewer than ten. The chain carries TRBV10-3 and TRBJ2-5; 9 bases match TRBD2. CDR3 length: 15 amino acids. The V segment lost 10 bases and the J segment 5 bases; nucleotides outside the gene matches: 14. Germline CDR1 reads ENHRY; CDR2 reads SYGVKD. The CDR3 nucleotides are TGTGCCAGCGCCCGAGCGGGACTAGCCGGGGAGACCCAGTACTTC. Residues: CASARAGLAGETQYF.